The 25 T cell receptor beta chains presented below share a single source sample, sequenced in a study of blood T cell repertoires in COVID-19. The protocol was immunoSEQ multiplex PCR, while the TCRdb copy is restricted to in-frame clones and leaves out a portion. The sample has 100,000 to 150,000 clones, roughly three quarters seen once. The sample comprised peripheral blood. The receptors come from a man aged 40-50 years with active or convalescent COVID-19.

Only one count was recorded for this clone. J is TRBJ1-4 and V is TRBV5-1, with a weak D call TRBD1 (6 bases). V was clipped by 0 bases and J by 5 bases, with 8 bases between them. Germline-derived CDR1 and CDR2 are SGHRS and YFSETQ. The CDR3 totals 14 residues. The CDR3 DNA reads as TGCGCCAGCAGCTTGGGGGGGCCCAATGAAAAACTGTTTTTT. This translates into CASSLGGPNEKLFF.

The J gene is TRBJ1-1, the V gene TRBV5-6; TRBD1 is a possible D gene (6 bases). The CDR3 has 13 amino acids. Germline CDR1 and CDR2: SGHDT and YYEEEE. The V and J ends lost 1 base and 6 bases respectively, with 10 bases between them. CDR3 sequence reads: CASSLTGLAEAFF. Here the CDR3 DNA reads TGTGCCAGCAGCTTGACAGGGTTGGCTGAAGCTTTCTTT. Based on the CDR3 plus reference TRBV5-6 and TRBJ1-1, the full variable domain is DAGVTQSPTHLIKTRGQQVTLRCSPKSGHDTVSWYQQALGQGPQFIFQYYEEEERQRGNFPDRFSGHQFPNYSSELNVNALLLGDSALYLCASSLTGLAEAFFGQGTRLTVV.

The chain recombines TRBV27 with TRBJ2-1, with 9 bases lining up with TRBD1. Germline assignment: CDR1 MNHEY and CDR2 SMNVEV (reference sequence). This CDR3 is built from 15 residues. Unmatched junction bases numbered 11, after V lost 6 bases and J lost 8 bases. The CDR3, as DNA: TGTGCCAGCAGCACCGGGACAGGGTCATTCCATGAGCAGTTCTTC. It translates to CASSTGTGSFHEQFF.

The gene calls are TRBV10-3 and TRBJ2-7, with TRBD2 matching over 11 bases. The CDR3 runs to 15 residues. Germline V gene sequence: CDR1 ENHRY, CDR2 SYGVKD. V was clipped by 6 bases and J by 4 bases; unmatched bases: 8. CDR3 DNA sequence: TGTGCCATCAGCCCGGCCCTAGCGGGGGGTTACGAGCAGTACTTC. Translation gives CAISPALAGGYEQYF.

This clone was counted only a few times. The V and J genes are TRBV30 and TRBJ2-7; tentative D call: TRBD1 (6 bases). This CDR3 is built from 12 residues. V gave up 5 bases and J gave up 4 bases, with 12 bases separating them. Germline V gene lookup returns CDR1 GTSNPN and CDR2 SVGIG (reference sequence). In DNA form, the CDR3 reads TGTGCCTGGTCCAACAGGGCTTACGAGCAGTACTTC. Translated: CAWSNRAYEQYF.

The J gene is TRBJ1-1, the V gene TRBV10-3; 7 positions agree with TRBD1. From germline, CDR1 is ENHRY and CDR2 SYGVKD. CDR3 length equals 13 residues. V shed 4 bases, J shed 6 bases, and the junction held 5 bases outside the gene matches. The CDR3 nucleotides read TGTGCCATCAGTGTGGACAGGAAAGCTGAAGCTTTCTTT. Translation: CAISVDRKAEAFF.

Of note for this clone: This sample also contains other DNA sequences that code for the same CDR3. The CDR3 here is CAWSRGASGNTIYF. The CDR3 region has the DNA TGTGCCTGGAGCAGGGGGGCAAGTGGAAACACCATATATTTT. This chain uses TRBV30 with TRBJ1-3; 7 positions match TRBD1. Trimming at V came to 3 bases and at J to 3 bases, leaving 5 bases not matched to a gene. This CDR3 comprises 14 residues. Germline V CDR1 and CDR2: GTSNPN, SVGIG (reference sequence).

Only a few counts were recorded for this clone. The chain recombines TRBV5-5 with TRBJ1-3, with D unclear. Germline V gene lookup returns CDR1 SGHKS and CDR2 YYEKEE (reference sequence). V was pared by 3 bases and J by 4 bases, with 14 bases between. CDR3 length: 15 residues. For the CDR3, the DNA is TGTGCCAGCAGCTCACCGGTGGACTACGGAAACACCATATATTTT. This encodes CASSSPVDYGNTIYF.

With respect to this clone: Other DNA sequences in the sample encode the same CDR3. V and J are TRBV9 and TRBJ2-2, with 7 positions matching TRBD1. The V gene end was trimmed by 4 bases and the J gene end by 6 bases; junction bases not matched to a gene: 3. This CDR3 is 13 amino acids long. CDR1 SGDLS and CDR2 YYNGEE come from the germline V gene. The CDR3, as DNA: TGTGCCAGCAGCCAAGGGACAGCCGGGGAGCTGTTTTTT. Its protein product is CASSQGTAGELFF.

The rearrangement uses TRBV6-2 or TRBV6-3 and TRBJ1-1; D not certain. Germline V gene data show CDR1 as MNHEY and CDR2 as SVGEGT. The CDR3 consists of 13 residues. Trimming took 2 bases from V and 4 from J, leaving 8 bases between them. As DNA, the CDR3 is TGTGCCAGCAGTTACGAACTTCGCACTGAAGCTTTCTTT. It is translated as CASSYELRTEAFF.

This rearrangement joins TRBV4-1 to TRBJ2-5, with a possible D match to TRBD2 (6 bases). V dropped 4 bases and J dropped 1 base, with 13 bases sitting between them. Germline V gene data show CDR1 as MGHRA and CDR2 as YSYEKL. CDR3 length: 15 amino acids. The DNA of the CDR3 is TGCGCCAGCAGCCGAACTAGCCCTTCCCAAGAGACCCAGTACTTC. Its translation: CASSRTSPSQETQYF.

This clone appeared a few times. The rearrangement uses TRBV3-1 (or the pseudogene TRBV3-2) and TRBJ2-1, with no clear D. V was shortened by 0 bases and J by 11 bases, with 8 bases between the two germline ends. Per germline, CDR1 LGHDT and CDR2 YNNKEL (reference sequence). CDR3 size: 12 residues. The chain's CDR3 is CASSQDKQQQFF. The CDR3 DNA reads TGTGCCAGCAGCCAAGATAAACAGCAGCAGTTCTTC.

The chain recombines TRBV29-1 with TRBJ2-3, with D possibly being TRBD1 (5 bases). The CDR3 spans 13 residues. V was shortened by 2 bases and J by 6 bases, with 12 bases between the two germline ends. Germline assignment: CDR1 SQVTM and CDR2 ANQGSEA. In nucleotides, the CDR3 is TGCAGCGTTGAACAGGGAAAAGCGGATACGCAGTATTTT. Amino acids: CSVEQGKADTQYF.

DNA for the CDR3: TGTGCCAGCAGCCTAACTCGGGGATCCTACAATGAGCAGTTCTTC. Amino acids: CASSLTRGSYNEQFF. The chain has TRBV7-6 and TRBJ2-1; possibly TRBD2 for D (5 bases). This CDR3 has 15 amino acids. V dropped 5 bases and J dropped 1 base, with 12 bases sitting between them. Looked up from germline, CDR1 is SGHVS and CDR2 is FNYEAQ. The full variable domain, rest sourced from reference TRBV7-6 and TRBJ2-1, is GAGVSQSPRYKVTKRGQDVALRCDPISGHVSLYWYRQALGQGPEFLTYFNYEAQQDKSGLPNDRFSAERPEGSISTLTIQRTEQRDSAMYRCASSLTRGSYNEQFFGPGTRLTVL.

V and J are TRBV7-9 and TRBJ1-1, with unresolved D. The V gene lost 2 bases and the J gene lost 6 bases, with 16 bases spanning the gap. In germline, CDR1 is SEHNR, CDR2 FQNEAQ (reference sequence). The CDR3 length is 15 residues. The CDR3 nucleotides read TGTGCCAGCAGCTTACTTCACGAGGGTAGGCCTGAAGCTTTCTTT. Residues: CASSLLHEGRPEAFF.

The chain is built from TRBV2 and TRBJ1-6; 7 bases map to TRBD1. Germline V gene sequence: CDR1 SNHLY, CDR2 FYNNEI. The CDR3 is 14 amino acids. Trimming took 6 bases from V and 9 from J; bases not matched to a gene: 8. The CDR3 nucleotides are TGTGCCAGCAGACCTACAGGGGAAGGTTCACCCCTCCACTTT. This gives the protein CASRPTGEGSPLHF.

This chain links TRBV6-6 with TRBJ1-5, with TRBD1 matching over 9 bases. This CDR3 region has 16 residues. V gave up 0 bases and J gave up 7 bases; unmatched junction bases: 7. Germline CDR1 and CDR2: MNHNY and SVGAGI (reference sequence). This CDR3 is CASSYSQQGALQPQHF. In DNA, the CDR3 is TGTGCCAGCAGTTACTCACAACAGGGGGCTCTCCAGCCCCAGCATTTT.

This clone was seen a single time. The chain is built from TRBV3-1 (or the pseudogene TRBV3-2) and TRBJ1-2, with D possibly TRBD1 on 6 matching bases. Trimming removed 1 base from V and 8 bases from J, with 14 bases in between. Germline assignment: CDR1 LGHDT and CDR2 YNNKEL (reference sequence). The CDR3 loop spans 14 amino acids. CDR3 protein: CASSQVRQVGGYTF. CDR3 DNA sequence: TGTGCCAGCAGCCAAGTACGACAGGTCGGGGGCTACACCTTC.

The rearrangement uses TRBV30 and TRBJ1-2; the D gene is possibly TRBD1 (6 bases). The CDR3 sequence is 12 residues long. Trimming cost V 5 bases and J 9 bases, with 16 bases left between them. The germline V gene encodes CDR1 GTSNPN and CDR2 SVGIG (reference sequence). The CDR3 DNA follows: TGTGCCTGGGCGACAGGTCGTGTTAGCTACACCTTC. Translation: CAWATGRVSYTF.

The chain links TRBV11-2 to TRBJ1-6; D gene ambiguous. Germline V gene sequence: CDR1 SGHAT, CDR2 FQNNGV. The V and J ends lost 1 base and 10 bases respectively, with 8 bases between them. The length of the CDR3 is 13 residues. The CDR3 region is CASSLGEESPLHF. As DNA, the CDR3 is TGTGCCAGCAGCTTAGGGGAGGAATCACCCCTCCACTTT.

The chain is built from TRBV4-1 and TRBJ2-1; 7 bases match TRBD2. The CDR3 consists of 16 residues. Germline-derived CDR1 and CDR2 are MGHRA and YSYEKL. Losses at the gene ends were 1 base for V and 2 bases for J; bases not matched to a gene: 5. The chain's CDR3 is CASSQALGLAYNEQFF. Written as DNA, the CDR3 is TGCGCCAGCAGCCAAGCTCTAGGACTAGCCTACAATGAGCAGTTCTTC.

The chain uses TRBV7-2 and TRBJ2-7; tentative D call: TRBD2 (7 bases). Trimming removed 5 bases at V and 4 bases at J, with 9 bases between. The CDR3 has 12 amino acids. Germline loops: CDR1 SGHTA, CDR2 FQGNSA. The CDR3 spells CASSRGGYEQYF. The CDR3 DNA reads TGTGCCAGCAGCAGGGGGGGGTACGAGCAGTACTTC.

The rearrangement joins TRBV29-1 to TRBJ2-2; TRBD2 aligns across 10 bases. The CDR3 spans 14 residues. The germline V gene encodes CDR1 SQVTM and CDR2 ANQGSEA. The V segment lost 7 bases and the J segment 4 bases; nucleotides outside the gene matches: 6. CDR3: CSANSGGTTGELFF. DNA for the CDR3: TGCAGCGCCAATAGCGGGGGGACCACCGGGGAGCTGTTTTTT.

This chain joins TRBV7-9 and TRBJ2-7, with 7 bases lining up with TRBD1. The CDR3 length is 19 residues. In germline, CDR1 is SEHNR, CDR2 FQNEAQ (reference sequence). Trimming at V came to 3 bases and at J to 7 bases, leaving 24 bases not matched to a gene. This CDR3 reads CASSFLPFRQGVIPGEQYF. The DNA of the CDR3 is TGTGCCAGCAGCTTTCTACCGTTCAGACAGGGAGTAATCCCCGGGGAGCAGTACTTC.

The chain links TRBV2 to TRBJ1-5; D may be TRBD1 (5 bases). This CDR3 is 15 amino acids long. Trimming removed 5 bases from V and 5 bases from J, with 16 bases in between. From germline, CDR1 is SNHLY and CDR2 FYNNEI. The CDR3 nucleotides are TGTGCCAGCAGTCCCTGGGGGGACCAATATCAGCCCCAGCATTTT. Its protein product is CASSPWGDQYQPQHF.